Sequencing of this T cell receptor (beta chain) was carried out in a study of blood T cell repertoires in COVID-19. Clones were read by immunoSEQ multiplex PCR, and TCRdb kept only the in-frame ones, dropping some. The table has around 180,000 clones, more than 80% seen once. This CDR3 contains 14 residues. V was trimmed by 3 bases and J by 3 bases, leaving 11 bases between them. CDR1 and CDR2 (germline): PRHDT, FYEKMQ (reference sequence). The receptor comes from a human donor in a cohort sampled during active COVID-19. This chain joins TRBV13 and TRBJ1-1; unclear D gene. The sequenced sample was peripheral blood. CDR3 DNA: TGTGCCAGCAGCTTTTTATCCGGGGACACTGAAGCTTTCTTT. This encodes CASSFLSGDTEAFF.